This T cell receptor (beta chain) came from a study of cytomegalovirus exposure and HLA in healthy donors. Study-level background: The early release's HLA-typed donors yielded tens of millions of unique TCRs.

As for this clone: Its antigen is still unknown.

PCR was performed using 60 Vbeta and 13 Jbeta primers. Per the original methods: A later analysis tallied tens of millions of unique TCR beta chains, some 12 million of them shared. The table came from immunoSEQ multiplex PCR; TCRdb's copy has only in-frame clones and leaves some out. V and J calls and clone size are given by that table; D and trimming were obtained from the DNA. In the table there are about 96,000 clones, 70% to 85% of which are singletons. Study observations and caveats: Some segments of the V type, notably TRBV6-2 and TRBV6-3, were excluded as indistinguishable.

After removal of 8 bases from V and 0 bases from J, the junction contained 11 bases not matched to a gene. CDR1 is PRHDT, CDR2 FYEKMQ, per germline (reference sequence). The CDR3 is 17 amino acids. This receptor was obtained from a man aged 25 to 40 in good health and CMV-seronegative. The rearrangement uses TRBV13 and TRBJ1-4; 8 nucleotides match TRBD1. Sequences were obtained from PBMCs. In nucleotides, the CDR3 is TGTGCCAGCTCCAACCGGGACAGGAGAACAACTAATGAAAAACTGTTTTTT. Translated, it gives CASSNRDRRTTNEKLFF.